A selection of T cell receptor beta chains follows, all from one sample in a study of long-term antiretroviral therapy in people with HIV. Data came from immunoSEQ multiplex PCR; TCRdb stores just in-frame clones and leaves some out. The repertoire holds more than 20,000 clones, with around 87% as singletons. Source: unsorted PBMCs, taken 2.7 years after starting antiretroviral therapy. Receptors were obtained from a man aged 35 to 55 with HIV. Both conserved end residues are part of each CDR3. Fields, in order: V gene, D gene, clone size, J gene, CDR3 DNA, CDR3 protein. D genes are given only for firm matches. The listing skips clone size in some rows; elsewhere it reads once, few, many or a size class.

TRBV11-3	TRBD1	NA	TRBJ2-1	TGTGCCAGCAGCGATACAGGGGGCGCTAACAATGAGCAGTTCTTC	CASSDTGGANNEQFF
TRBV4-1	NA	NA	TRBJ2-7	TGCGCCAGCAGCCAGTACAGGGCTGAGGAGCAGTACTTC	CASSQYRAEEQYF
TRBV9	NA	NA	TRBJ1-6	TGTGCCAGCAGCGTAGGTGGGGGCTATAATTCACCCCTCCACTTT	CASSVGGGYNSPLHF
TRBV7-2	NA	NA	TRBJ2-5	TGTGCCAGCAGTACCTACAGGGTGGGTGAGACCCAGTACTTC	CASSTYRVGETQYF
TRBV7-2	TRBD2	NA	TRBJ2-5	TGTGCCAGCCGACAGGGTAGCGGGGGGATCGTGACCCAGTACTTC	CASRQGSGGIVTQYF
TRBV21-1	NA	few	TRBJ2-7	TGTGCCAGCAGCAAAGTTAATGCGGGCCAACTCTCCTACGAGCAGTACTTC	CASSKVNAGQLSYEQYF
TRBV27	NA	NA	TRBJ2-2	TGTGCCAGCAGCTCACCCGGGACCGGGAGCGGGGAGCTGTTTTTT	CASSSPGTGSGELFF
TRBV7-2	TRBD1	NA	TRBJ2-7	TGTGCCAGCAGCTTAGAGACAGGGGCTACGGGGGAGCAGTACTTC	CASSLETGATGEQYF
TRBV11-2	NA	NA	TRBJ2-1	TGTGCCAGCAGCTTAGGCGCGGGAAGGGCCAATGAGCAGTTCTTC	CASSLGAGRANEQFF
TRBV6-1	TRBD2	NA	TRBJ2-3	TGTGCCAGCAGTACACTAGCGGGAGTCCCAGATACGCAGTATTTT	CASSTLAGVPDTQYF
TRBV6-5	TRBD1	NA	TRBJ2-7	TGTGCCAGCAGTTCCGCCGGGACAGGGAAAGAGCAGTACTTC	CASSSAGTGKEQYF
TRBV11-3	NA	NA	TRBJ2-3	TGTGCCAGCAGCTTAGATTGGGGAGATACGCAGTATTTT	CASSLDWGDTQYF
TRBV4-2	NA	NA	TRBJ1-6	TGTGCCAGCAGTACAAGGTCCTATAATTCACCCCTCCACTTT	CASSTRSYNSPLHF
TRBV19	NA	once	TRBJ2-3	TGTGCCAGTAGTATTTCGGTCGTGCGGGGGCCCACAGATACGCAGTATTTT	CASSISVVRGPTDTQYF
TRBV27	TRBD1	NA	TRBJ1-1	TGTGCCAGCAGTCCCGGGACAGTCACTGAAGCTTTCTTT	CASSPGTVTEAFF
TRBV18	NA	NA	TRBJ2-7	TGTGCCAGCTCACCACCGGTGGTAAGGGCCTACGAGCAGTACTTC	CASSPPVVRAYEQYF
TRBV6-5	TRBD1	NA	TRBJ1-1	TGTGCCAGCAGTTATGGACAGGGCCTCATGAACACTGAAGCTTTCTTT	CASSYGQGLMNTEAFF
TRBV15	TRBD1	NA	TRBJ2-2	TGTGCCACCAGCAGGGGACAGGGGGGCGCCGGGGAGCTGTTTTTT	CATSRGQGGAGELFF
TRBV13	NA	NA	TRBJ2-7	TGTGCCAGCAGCTTAGGCGCCTTCCACGAGCAGTACTTC	CASSLGAFHEQYF
TRBV7-2	NA	NA	TRBJ1-1	TGTGCCAGCAGCCTGGGCCAGGGCACTGAAGCTTTCTTT	CASSLGQGTEAFF
TRBV10-3	NA	NA	TRBJ2-5	TGTGCCATCAGTGCGTGGTCGCGAGAGACCCAGTACTTC	CAISAWSRETQYF
TRBV7-6	TRBD1	NA	TRBJ1-6	TGTGCCAGCAAACCAACAGGGGTTAATACACCCCTCCACTTT	CASKPTGVNTPLHF
TRBV6-5	NA	NA	TRBJ2-3	TGTGCCAGCAGACAGTGGGCAAGACCAGATACGCAGTATTTT	CASRQWARPDTQYF
TRBV6-1	TRBD1	few	TRBJ1-5	TGTGCCAGCAGTGGGGCGGAGACAGGGGGCGGTCAGCCCCAGCATTTT	CASSGAETGGGQPQHF
TRBV11-3	TRBD2	NA	TRBJ2-5	TGTGCCAGCAGCTTAGATGGACTAGCGGAAGAGACCCAGTACTTC	CASSLDGLAEETQYF
TRBV4-2	NA	few	TRBJ1-2	TGTGCCAGCAGCCAAGAGTCTATGGCGGGAAAGGGAGGCTACACCTTC	CASSQESMAGKGGYTF
TRBV5-8	TRBD2	once	TRBJ2-7	TGTGCCAGCAGCTTTAGCGGGAGTCGCCTCTACGAGCAGTACTTC	CASSFSGSRLYEQYF
TRBV19	NA	once	TRBJ1-3	TGTGCCAGTGGGTCGGGACTGCTATCTGGAAACACCATATATTTT	CASGSGLLSGNTIYF
TRBV10-1	NA	NA	TRBJ2-2	TGCGCCAGCAGTGAGTACAAGGACCGCACCGGGGAGCTGTTTTTT	CASSEYKDRTGELFF
TRBV28	TRBD1	NA	TRBJ1-2	TGTGCCAGCAGCTCTTGGACAGGGGGCGGGCGGGGCTACACCTTC	CASSSWTGGGRGYTF
TRBV4-3	NA	NA	TRBJ1-6	TGCGCCAGCAGCCAAGATAACTCGGGCAGCTTTCCCAGTTCCTATAATTCACCCCTCCACTTT	CASSQDNSGSFPSSYNSPLHF
TRBV7-8	NA	NA	TRBJ2-1	TGTGCCAGCAGCTTAGCGGCCTATAACAATGAGCAGTTCTTC	CASSLAAYNNEQFF
TRBV7-9	TRBD2	NA	TRBJ2-3	TGTGCCAGCAGCTCCCAGTTAGCGGGAAACACAGATACGCAGTATTTT	CASSSQLAGNTDTQYF
TRBV6-4	NA	NA	TRBJ2-1	TGTGCCAGCAGTGATGTAGGGGGAAACTACAATGAGCAGTTCTTC	CASSDVGGNYNEQFF
TRBV9	TRBD2	NA	TRBJ2-3	TGTGCCAGCAGTTTTAGCGGGGGGGACGCAGATACGCAGTATTTT	CASSFSGGDADTQYF
TRBV19	NA	NA	TRBJ1-6	TGTGCCAGTAGTATAGGGTCGCCGGGAAGGACCCTCCACTTT	CASSIGSPGRTLHF
TRBV7-2	TRBD1	once	TRBJ2-5	TGTGCCAGCAGCTTGGCCGGGACAGGGAGAGAGACCCAGTACTTC	CASSLAGTGRETQYF
TRBV30	NA	NA	TRBJ2-2	TGTGCCTGGAGTGTTACGGATACCGGGGAGCTGTTTTTT	CAWSVTDTGELFF
TRBV10-1	TRBD1	NA	TRBJ1-5	TGCGCCAGCAGTGACCACGGACAGGGAAGGGCCCATCAGCCCCAGCATTTT	CASSDHGQGRAHQPQHF
TRBV18	NA	NA	TRBJ2-5	TGTGCCAGCTCACCGAATGCTCAAGAGACCCAGTACTTC	CASSPNAQETQYF
TRBV7-2	TRBD1	NA	TRBJ1-2	TGTGCCAGCAGCTCGGAGGGGGCGGACAGGAGTGGCTACACCTTC	CASSSEGADRSGYTF
TRBV28	TRBD2	few	TRBJ2-7	TGTGCCAGCAGGCGGGGGGCGGGGCCCTACGAGCAGTACTTC	CASRRGAGPYEQYF